The rows below give T cell receptor beta chains drawn from one sample of a study of OX40 agonist ivuxolimab in advanced cancers. Sequenced by immunoSEQ multiplex PCR; TCRdb stores in-frame clones only, minus some. The sample lists under 70,000 clones; about 85% were seen once. The sample in question was CD4+ or CD8+ T cells sorted from blood, obtained in a trial of the OX40 agonist ivuxolimab. These receptors came from an adult with an advanced solid tumor such as melanoma, head and neck, liver or kidney cancer. Each CDR3 is given with its conserved first and last residue. The D gene is left open where the match is weak.

d_gene | j_gene | v_gene | CDR3aa
TRBD1 | TRBJ1-2 | TRBV30 | CAWREKGAAF
. | TRBJ2-2 | TRBV7-2 | CASSLGRVGNTGELFF
TRBD1 | TRBJ2-7 | TRBV27 | CASSRDRNSYEQYF
TRBD2 | TRBJ2-5 | TRBV2 | CASGRGGETQYF
. | TRBJ2-7 | TRBV9 | CASSVDLGITYEQYF
. | TRBJ1-4 | TRBV7-2 | CASSLGGGSAGANEKLFF
. | TRBJ1-6 | TRBV6-5 | CASTILSGRNSPLHF
TRBD2 | TRBJ2-7 | TRBV7-2 | CASRPSSGTSYEQYF
TRBD2 | TRBJ2-7 | TRBV19 | CASSMRGEQYF
TRBD1 | TRBJ2-1 | TRBV7-2 | CASRHTGTGLRVEQFF
TRBD1 | TRBJ1-1 | TRBV13 | CASSPSPGTGGVKAFF
TRBD1 | TRBJ1-2 | TRBV2 | CASSGTRDSYGYTF
TRBD1 | TRBJ2-7 | TRBV7-2 | CASSPGTGRYEQYF
. | TRBJ2-3 | TRBV5-4 | CASSARRTRGRTDTQYF
. | TRBJ2-1 | TRBV25-1 | CASSPGLSYNEQFF
TRBD2 | TRBJ2-3 | TRBV5-4 | CASSFLGGTDTQYF
. | TRBJ2-6 | TRBV28 | CASRATGSGANVLTF
. | TRBJ1-5 | TRBV10-3 | CAISLDQGQPQHF
. | TRBJ2-2 | TRBV28 | CASSLGRAGTGELFF
TRBD1 | TRBJ1-1 | TRBV27 | CASNRRGLNTEAFF
. | TRBJ2-6 | TRBV7-9 | CASSLWTGANVLTF
. | TRBJ2-3 | TRBV19 | CASRGTPSTDTQYF
TRBD1 | TRBJ2-7 | TRBV4-1 | CASSQEGQGVRNEQYF
. | TRBJ2-2 | TRBV11-3 | CASSFAAAGELFF
. | TRBJ2-3 | TRBV19 | CASKGGLNTDTQYF
. | TRBJ1-1 | TRBV7-2 | CASERGGMNTEAFF
. | TRBJ1-1 | TRBV19 | CASTPGEGEAFF
. | TRBJ1-1 | TRBV5-4 | CASSGSGTANGAFF
TRBD2 | TRBJ2-1 | TRBV19 | CASSSSGSWNEQFF
. | TRBJ2-6 | TRBV19 | CASSIRQPLWANVLTF
TRBD1 | TRBJ2-7 | TRBV5-1 | CASSSGGQGSYEQYF
. | TRBJ1-1 | TRBV2 | CASSDPHRNTEAFF
TRBD2 | TRBJ2-3 | TRBV5-1 | CASSWLAGGLGDTQYF
. | TRBJ1-6 | TRBV6-5 | CASSYSIHSPLHF
. | TRBJ1-3 | TRBV5-4 | CASSLAGGARSGNTIYF
. | TRBJ1-5 | TRBV11-2 | CASSRDGNQPQHF
TRBD2 | TRBJ2-2 | TRBV27 | CASSRTRGTSGGPNTGELFF
. | TRBJ2-7 | TRBV28 | CASQTLQGNYEQYF
. | TRBJ2-7 | TRBV7-3 | CASSFGQNYEQYF
. | TRBJ1-5 | TRBV30 | CAWTPGPNQPQHF
. | TRBJ1-1 | TRBV20-1 | CSEGVNTEAFF
TRBD2 | TRBJ2-5 | TRBV5-4 | CASRPAGGRRETQYF
. | TRBJ1-1 | TRBV20-1 | CSALANTEAFF
. | TRBJ2-7 | TRBV6-1 | CASGRGPYEQYF
. | TRBJ2-7 | TRBV28 | CASSPLSRVLLRAEQYF
. | TRBJ1-1 | TRBV19 | CASSSPVRRLSGNTEAFF
. | TRBJ1-5 | TRBV6-5 | CASKRADNQPQHF